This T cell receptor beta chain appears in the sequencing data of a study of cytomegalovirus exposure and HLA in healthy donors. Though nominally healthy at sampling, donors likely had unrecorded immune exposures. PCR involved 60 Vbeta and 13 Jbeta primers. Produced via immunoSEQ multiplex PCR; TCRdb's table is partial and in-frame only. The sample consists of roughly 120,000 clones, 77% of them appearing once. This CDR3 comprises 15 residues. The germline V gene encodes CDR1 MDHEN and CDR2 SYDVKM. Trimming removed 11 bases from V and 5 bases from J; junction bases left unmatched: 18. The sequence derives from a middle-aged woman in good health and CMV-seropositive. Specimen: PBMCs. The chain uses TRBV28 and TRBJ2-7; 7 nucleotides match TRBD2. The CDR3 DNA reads TGTGCCGCACGCCAGGGCGGGAGTGTCCCCAACGAGCAGTACTTC. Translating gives CAARQGGSVPNEQYF.